This TCR beta chain stems from a study of T cells in Graves' hyperthyroidism and ophthalmopathy. Ten or more counts support this clonotype. Amplification of TCR beta CDR3 regions was performed using RNA transcripts as template. First-round RT-PCR of the TCR CDR3 relied on the HTBI primer set. From the multiplex PCR reads, TCRdb called clonotypes with MiXCR, one entry per CDR3 protein. The sample shows about 580,000 distinct CDR3 sequences, 46% of them seen only once. Germline values: CDR1 SQVTM, CDR2 ANQGSEA. The CDR3 totals 12 residues. Losses at the gene ends were 6 bases for V and 5 bases for J; bases not matched to a gene: 7. Over 18 months, lack of ophthalmopathy progression marked Graves' hyperthyroidism as stable. Pregnant or lactating patients were excluded, as were those with uncontrolled infection or other autoimmune disease. Clinical symptoms, serum thyroxine and TRAb, thyroid ultrasound and orbital computed tomography together formed the diagnostic basis.

This TCR was sampled from a woman between 18 and 29 years old with Graves' hyperthyroidism. V usage is TRBV29-1 and J usage is TRBJ2-7, with 7 bases matching TRBD1. Sequenced: peripheral blood or thyroid tissue (not recorded which). CDR3 DNA: TGCAGCGTGAAAGACAGGGTCCACGAGCAGTACTTC. This gives the protein CSVKDRVHEQYF.